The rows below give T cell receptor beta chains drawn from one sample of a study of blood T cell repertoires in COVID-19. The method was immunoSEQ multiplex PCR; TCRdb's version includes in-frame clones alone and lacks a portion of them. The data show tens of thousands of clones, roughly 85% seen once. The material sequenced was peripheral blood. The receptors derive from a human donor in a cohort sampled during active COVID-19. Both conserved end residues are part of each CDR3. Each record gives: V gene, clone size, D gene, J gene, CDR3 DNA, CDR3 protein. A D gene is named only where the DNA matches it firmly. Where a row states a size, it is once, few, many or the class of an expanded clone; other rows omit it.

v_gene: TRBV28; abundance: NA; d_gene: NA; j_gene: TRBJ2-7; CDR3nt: TGTGCCAGCAGGACCACTGAGCGGCCCTACGAGCAGTACTTC; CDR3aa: CASRTTERPYEQYF
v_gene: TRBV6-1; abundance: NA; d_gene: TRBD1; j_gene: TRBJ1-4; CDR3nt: TGTGCCAGCAGTGCCCTTAAACAGGGGGCGCGTCCTAATGAAAAACTGTTTTTT; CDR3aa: CASSALKQGARPNEKLFF
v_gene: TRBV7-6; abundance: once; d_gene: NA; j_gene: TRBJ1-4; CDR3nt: TGTGCCAGCAGCCCTTTGCGAACAGGGATGTTTTTT; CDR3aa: CASSPLRTGMFF
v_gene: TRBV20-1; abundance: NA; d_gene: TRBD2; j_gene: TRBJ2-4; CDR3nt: TGCAGTGCTAGTTGGGGTCGGGAGGGGATCAAAAACATTCAGTACTTC; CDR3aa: CSASWGREGIKNIQYF
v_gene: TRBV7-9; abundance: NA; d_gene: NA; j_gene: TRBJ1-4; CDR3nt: TGTGCCAGCAGCTTACGCAGGGGCTTTGATGAAAAACTGTTTTTT; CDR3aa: CASSLRRGFDEKLFF
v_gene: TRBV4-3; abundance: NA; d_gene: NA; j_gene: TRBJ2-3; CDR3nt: TGCGCCAGCAGCCAAGTAAGCAGGGGAGATACGCAGTATTTT; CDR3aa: CASSQVSRGDTQYF
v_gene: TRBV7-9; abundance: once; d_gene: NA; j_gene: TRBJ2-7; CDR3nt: TGTGCCAGCAGCTTAGTGGGGGGCTACGAGCAGTACTTC; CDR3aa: CASSLVGGYEQYF
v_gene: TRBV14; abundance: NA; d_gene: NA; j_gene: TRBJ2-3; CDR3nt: TGTGCCAGCAGCCAAGATCCCGGGGGCACAGATACGCAGTATTTT; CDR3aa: CASSQDPGGTDTQYF
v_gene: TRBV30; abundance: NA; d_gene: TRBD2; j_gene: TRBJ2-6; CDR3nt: TGTGCCTACATTGGGCGGGAGGTCACTGGGGCCAACGTCCTGACTTTC; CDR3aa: CAYIGREVTGANVLTF
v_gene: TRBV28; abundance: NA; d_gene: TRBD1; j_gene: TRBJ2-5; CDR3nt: TGTGCCAGCAGTTTAGACCCACATTGGACAGGACAAGAGACCCAGTACTTC; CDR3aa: CASSLDPHWTGQETQYF
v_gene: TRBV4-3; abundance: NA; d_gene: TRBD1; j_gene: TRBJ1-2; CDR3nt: TGCGCCAGCAGCCAAGATTACCCCCGAACGACAGGGGGCGACTATGGCTACACCTTC; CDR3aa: CASSQDYPRTTGGDYGYTF
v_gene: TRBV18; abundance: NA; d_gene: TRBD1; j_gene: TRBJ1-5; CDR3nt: TGTGCCAGCTCCCAGGGGGCTACTCAGCCCCAGCATTTT; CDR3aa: CASSQGATQPQHF
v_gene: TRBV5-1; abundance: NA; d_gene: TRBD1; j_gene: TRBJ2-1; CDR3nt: TGCGCCAGCAGTCCTCCGCTGGGACAGGGGGTCTATGAGCAGTTCTTC; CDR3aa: CASSPPLGQGVYEQFF
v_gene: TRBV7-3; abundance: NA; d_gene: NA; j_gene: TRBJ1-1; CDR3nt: TGTGCCAGCAGCAGGGGGAGGAACACTGAAGCTTTCTTT; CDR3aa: CASSRGRNTEAFF
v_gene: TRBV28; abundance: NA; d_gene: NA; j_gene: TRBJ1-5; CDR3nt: TGTGCCAGCAGTCTAAATCAGCCCCAGCATTTT; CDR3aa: CASSLNQPQHF
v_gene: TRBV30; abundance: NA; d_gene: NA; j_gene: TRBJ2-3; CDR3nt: TGTGCCTGGAGTGGGACTCAAACCTCTAGCACAGATACGCAGTATTTT; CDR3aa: CAWSGTQTSSTDTQYF
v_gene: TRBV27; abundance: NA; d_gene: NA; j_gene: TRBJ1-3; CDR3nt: TGTGCCAGCAGTTCAGGGTATGGAAACACCATATATTTT; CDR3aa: CASSSGYGNTIYF
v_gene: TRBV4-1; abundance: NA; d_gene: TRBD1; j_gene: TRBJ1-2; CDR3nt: TGCGCCAGCAGCCAAGAGCAGGGGGCGGCCTATGGCTACACCTTC; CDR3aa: CASSQEQGAAYGYTF
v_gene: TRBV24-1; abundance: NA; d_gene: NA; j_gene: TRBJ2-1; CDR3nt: TGTGCCACCAGTGATTTGACTTTCGCCTACAATGAGCAGTTCTTC; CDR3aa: CATSDLTFAYNEQFF
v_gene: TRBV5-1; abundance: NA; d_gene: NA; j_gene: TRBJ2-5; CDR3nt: TGCGCCAGCAGCCAGTCGTGGGAGATCCAGGAGACCCAGTACTTC; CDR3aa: CASSQSWEIQETQYF
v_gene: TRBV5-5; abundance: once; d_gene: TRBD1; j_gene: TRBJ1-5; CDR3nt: TGTGCCAGCAGCTGGGACAGGGGAAATCAGCCCCAGCATTTT; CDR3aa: CASSWDRGNQPQHF
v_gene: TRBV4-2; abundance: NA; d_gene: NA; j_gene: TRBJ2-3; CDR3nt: TGTGCCAGCAGCCACATCGGGAGTACCACAGATACGCAGTATTTT; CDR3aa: CASSHIGSTTDTQYF
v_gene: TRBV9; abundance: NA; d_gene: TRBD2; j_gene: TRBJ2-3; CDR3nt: TGTGCCAGCAGCGCTAACCCTGTCGGACTAGGTTTTCTAGGTACGCAGTATTTT; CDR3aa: CASSANPVGLGFLGTQYF
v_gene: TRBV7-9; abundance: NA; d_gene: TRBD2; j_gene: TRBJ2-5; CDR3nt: TGTGCCAGCAGTCCGACTAGCGGGAGGGGGAATCGAGAGACCCAGTACTTC; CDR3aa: CASSPTSGRGNRETQYF
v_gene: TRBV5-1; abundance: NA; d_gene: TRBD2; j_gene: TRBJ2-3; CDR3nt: TGCGCCAGCAGCCAAATTAAGACTAGCGGCCAGCCAGCAGATACGCAGTATTTT; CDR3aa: CASSQIKTSGQPADTQYF
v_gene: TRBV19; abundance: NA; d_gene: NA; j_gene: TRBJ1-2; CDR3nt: TGTGCCAGTAGTACGCCACAGATATCTAACTATGGCTACACCTTC; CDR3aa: CASSTPQISNYGYTF
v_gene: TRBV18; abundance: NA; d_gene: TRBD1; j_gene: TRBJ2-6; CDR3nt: TGTGCCAGCTCATCCCCGACAGGGTCGATCTCTGGGGCCAACGTCCTGACTTTC; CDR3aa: CASSSPTGSISGANVLTF
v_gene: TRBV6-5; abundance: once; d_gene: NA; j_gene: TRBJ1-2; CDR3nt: TGTGCCAGTGGGGGCAGGGGTGACTATGGCTACACCTTC; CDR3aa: CASGGRGDYGYTF
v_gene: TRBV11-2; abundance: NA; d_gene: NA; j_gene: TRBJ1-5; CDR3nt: TGTGCCAGCAGCTTAGAGCCCAGGGGACGGGGCAATCAGCCCCAGCATTTT; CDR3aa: CASSLEPRGRGNQPQHF
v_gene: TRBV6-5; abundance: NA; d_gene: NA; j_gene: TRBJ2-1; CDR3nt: TGTGCCAGCAGTCGGGACTTCCCGGGATTAAATGAGCAGTTCTTC; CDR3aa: CASSRDFPGLNEQFF
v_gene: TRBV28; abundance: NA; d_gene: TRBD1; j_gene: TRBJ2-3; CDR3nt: TGTGCCAGCAGCCGGAGACAGGGTTGGTCAGATACGCAGTATTTT; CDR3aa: CASSRRQGWSDTQYF
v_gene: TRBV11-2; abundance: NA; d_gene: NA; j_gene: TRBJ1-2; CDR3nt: TGTGCCAGCAGCTTATTCCAGGGGTGGAACTATGGCTACACCTTC; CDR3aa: CASSLFQGWNYGYTF
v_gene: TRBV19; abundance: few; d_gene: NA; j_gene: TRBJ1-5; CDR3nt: TGTGCCAGTAGCCCCACAGGGCCGAATCAGCCCCAGCATTTT; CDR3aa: CASSPTGPNQPQHF
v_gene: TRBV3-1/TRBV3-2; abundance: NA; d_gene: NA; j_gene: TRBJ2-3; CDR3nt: TGTGCCAGCAGCCAATCCGGGGATACGCAGTATTTT; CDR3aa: CASSQSGDTQYF
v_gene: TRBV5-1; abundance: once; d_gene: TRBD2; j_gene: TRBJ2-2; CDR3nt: TGCGCCAGCAGCTTGCCGGGAGGGGACACCGGGGAGCTGTTTTTT; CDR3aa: CASSLPGGDTGELFF
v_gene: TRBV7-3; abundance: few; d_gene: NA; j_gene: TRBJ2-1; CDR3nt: TGTGCCAGCAGCTTTTCCGGGGAGGCCTACAATGAGCAGTTCTTC; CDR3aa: CASSFSGEAYNEQFF
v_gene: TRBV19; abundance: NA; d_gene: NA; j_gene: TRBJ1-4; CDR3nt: TGTGCCAGTAGTATGGAGGGGCGAGGAGGGGAAAAACTGTTTTTT; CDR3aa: CASSMEGRGGEKLFF
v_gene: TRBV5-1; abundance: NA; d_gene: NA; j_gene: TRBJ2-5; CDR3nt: TGCGCCAGCAGCTCCCGTCCCTTTCAAGAGACCCAGTACTTC; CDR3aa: CASSSRPFQETQYF
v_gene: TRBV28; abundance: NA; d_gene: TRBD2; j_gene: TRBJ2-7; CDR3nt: TGTGCCAGCAGTATAATAGCGGGAGGCCCAGCCTACGAGCAGTACTTC; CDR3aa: CASSIIAGGPAYEQYF
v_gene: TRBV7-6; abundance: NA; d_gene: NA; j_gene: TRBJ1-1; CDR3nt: TGTGCCAGCAGCTTAAAGGGGGGGGAAGACACTGAAGCTTTCTTT; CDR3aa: CASSLKGGEDTEAFF
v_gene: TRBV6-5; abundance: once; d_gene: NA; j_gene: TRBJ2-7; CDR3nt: TGTGCCAGCAGCTCCACCGGGGGTTGGGAGCAGTACTTC; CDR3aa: CASSSTGGWEQYF
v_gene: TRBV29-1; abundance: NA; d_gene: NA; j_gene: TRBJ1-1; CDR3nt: TGCAGCGTTTGTTTATCGACCCGCGGAGACACTGAAGCTTTCTTT; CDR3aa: CSVCLSTRGDTEAFF
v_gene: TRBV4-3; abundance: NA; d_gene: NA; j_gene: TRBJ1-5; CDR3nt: TGCGCCAGCAGCCAAGATTTCTCTAGCAGGTCCAATCAGCCCCAGCATTTT; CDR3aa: CASSQDFSSRSNQPQHF
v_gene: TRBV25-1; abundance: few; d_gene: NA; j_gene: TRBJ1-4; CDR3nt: TGTGCCAGCAGTGAATACGGGTATTATCAGGAAAAACTGTTTTTT; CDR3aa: CASSEYGYYQEKLFF
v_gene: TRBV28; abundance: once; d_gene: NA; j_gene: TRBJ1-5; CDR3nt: TGTGCCAGCAGTTTAGGTCTTTCGGGGGGCGGGTACAATCAGCCCCAGCATTTT; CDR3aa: CASSLGLSGGGYNQPQHF
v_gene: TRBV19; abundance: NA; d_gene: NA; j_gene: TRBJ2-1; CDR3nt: TGTGCCAGTAGTGCGGGACCAAGCTCCTACAATGAGCAGTTCTTC; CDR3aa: CASSAGPSSYNEQFF
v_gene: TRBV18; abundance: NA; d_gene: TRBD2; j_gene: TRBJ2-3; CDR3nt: TGTGCCAGCTCTCCGAGGGCTAGCGGGGGCCCTTACACAGATACGCAGTATTTT; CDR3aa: CASSPRASGGPYTDTQYF
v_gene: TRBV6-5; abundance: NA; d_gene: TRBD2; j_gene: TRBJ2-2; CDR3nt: TGTGCCACCCAGCGGGGGCAGAACACCGGGGAGCTGTTTTTT; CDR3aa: CATQRGQNTGELFF
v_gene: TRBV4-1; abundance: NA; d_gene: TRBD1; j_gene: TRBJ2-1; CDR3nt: TGCGCCAGCACAGGGGGCTCCTACAATGAGCAGTTCTTC; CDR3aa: CASTGGSYNEQFF
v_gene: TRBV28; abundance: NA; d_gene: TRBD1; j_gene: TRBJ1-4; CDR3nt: TGTGCCAGCACAGGACAGGGCCCCCCCAATGGCGAAAAACTGTTTTTT; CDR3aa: CASTGQGPPNGEKLFF